One and the same sample provided the 15 T cell receptor beta chains below, sequenced in a study of monozygotic twins with inflammatory bowel disease. TCRdb reprocessed the 5' RACE reads and stores each CDR3 protein as one record, lacking DNA. Here the sample table reports 400,000 to 500,000 distinct CDR3 sequences. The sequenced material came from blood. The receptors were gathered from a human donor with ulcerative colitis or Crohn's disease, or a healthy co-twin of an affected twin (not recorded which).

The chain links TRBV5-1 to TRBJ2-1; lacking DNA, the TRBD2 call made by TCRdb goes unchecked. Germline V CDR1 and CDR2: SGHRS, YFSETQ. CDR3 length equals 15 residues. This CDR3 reads CASSLVLDAYNEQFF.

The rearrangement links TRBV6-5 to TRBJ1-1; the TCRdb D gene call, TRBD1, has no DNA to confirm it. CDR1 and CDR2 from the germline V gene are MNHEY and SVGAGI. The CDR3 consists of 13 residues. CDR3: CASSSTTGAEAFF.

The chain carries TRBV20-1 and TRBJ2-5; TCRdb's assignment of TRBD2 cannot be checked, as there is no DNA. Germline CDR1 reads DFQATT; CDR2 reads SNEGSKA (reference sequence). The CDR3 is made up of 14 amino acids. CDR3 sequence: CSARRLAEPGTQYF.

The gene calls are TRBV28 and TRBJ2-7; the TCRdb call, TRBD1, lacks DNA for checking. Germline assignment: CDR1 MDHEN and CDR2 SYDVKM. The CDR3 is made up of 14 amino acids. The CDR3 loop is CASSEGQSIYEQYF.

The chain uses TRBV7-6 and TRBJ1-5; TCRdb proposes TRBD1, but this gene call is untestable without DNA. Per the germline V gene, CDR1 is SGHVS and CDR2 is FNYEAQ. The CDR3 runs 16 residues. The CDR3 loop is CASSLGVYQGNQPQHF.

The chain employs TRBV29-1 and TRBJ2-7; checking the TCRdb D call of TRBD1 is not possible without DNA. The CDR3 is 11 amino acids. CDR1 SQVTM and CDR2 ANQGSEA come from the germline V gene. CDR3 loop: CSVVGPYEQYF.

V is TRBV20-1 and J is TRBJ2-2; absent DNA, TCRdb's TRBD2 call cannot be checked. CDR3 length: 16 amino acids. Germline CDR1 reads DFQATT; CDR2 reads SNEGSKA (reference sequence). CDR3: CSARVTSGGLTGELFF.

The chain is built from TRBV19 and TRBJ1-5. The CDR3 extends over 12 amino acids. Germline-derived CDR1 and CDR2 are LNHDA and SQIVND (reference sequence). The chain's CDR3 is CASHVGNQPQHF.

CDR3 sequence: CAWSVPGGNEQYF. This chain connects TRBV30 to TRBJ2-7; the D gene TCRdb calls, TRBD1, cannot be checked with no DNA. The CDR3 is made up of 13 amino acids. The germline CDR1 and CDR2 sequences are GTSNPN and SVGIG (reference sequence).

The rearrangement links TRBV7-2 to TRBJ1-1. The CDR3 covers 14 residues. Germline CDR1 SGHTA, CDR2 FQGNSA. CDR3 amino acids: CASSLRSANTEAFF.

CDR3 sequence: CASRGGQDLRNTIYF. V and J are TRBV4-1 and TRBJ1-3. The CDR3 is 15 residues long. Per the germline V gene, CDR1 is MGHRA and CDR2 is YSYEKL.

CDR3 sequence: CASSLGITTAMVDTQYF. V gene TRBV5-1 combines with J gene TRBJ2-3; the TRBD2 assignment by TCRdb is unverifiable without DNA. The CDR3 is made up of 17 amino acids. Germline CDR1 reads SGHRS; CDR2 reads YFSETQ.

V usage is TRBV27 and J usage is TRBJ1-2. CDR3 length equals 13 residues. CDR1 and CDR2 from the germline V gene are MNHEY and SMNVEV (reference sequence). Here the CDR3 reads CASSLRTSSPYTF.

The gene calls are TRBV7-3 and TRBJ2-7; there is no DNA to check the TCRdb D call of TRBD2. Germline V lookup: CDR1 SGHTA, CDR2 FQGTGA. This CDR3 has 15 amino acids. The CDR3 sequence: CASSLRRAARDEQYF.

The chain employs TRBV7-2 and TRBJ2-2; the TRBD1 assignment by TCRdb is unverifiable without DNA. There are 16 residues in the CDR3. CDR1 is SGHTA, CDR2 FQGNSA, per germline. The CDR3 loop reads CASSREPGGYTGELFF.